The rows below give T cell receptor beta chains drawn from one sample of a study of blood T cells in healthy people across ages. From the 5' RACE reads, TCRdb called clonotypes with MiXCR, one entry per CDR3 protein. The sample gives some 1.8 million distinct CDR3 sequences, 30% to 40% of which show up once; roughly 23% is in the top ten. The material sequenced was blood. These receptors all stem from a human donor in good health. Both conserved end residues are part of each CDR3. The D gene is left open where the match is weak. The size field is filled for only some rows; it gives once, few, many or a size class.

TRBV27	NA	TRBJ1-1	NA	CASSLGTGRGTEAFF	TGTGCCAGCAGTCTAGGAACGGGACGTGGGACTGAAGCTTTCTTT
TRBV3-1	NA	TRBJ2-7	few	CASRPGVGAYEQYF	TGTGCCAGCAGGCCCGGGGTCGGGGCCTACGAGCAGTACTTC
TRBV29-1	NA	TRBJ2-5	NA	CSVVFLDTPGQETQYF	TGCAGCGTTGTTTTTTTGGACACACCAGGACAAGAGACCCAGTACTTC
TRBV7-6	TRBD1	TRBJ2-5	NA	CASSQAEDRGEEQYF	TGTGCCAGCAGCCAAGCAGAGGACAGGGGTGAAGAGCAGTACTTC
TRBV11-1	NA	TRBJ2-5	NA	CASRDTGRTEETQYF	TGTGCCAGCAGAGATACAGGGCGAACGGAAGAGACCCAGTACTTC
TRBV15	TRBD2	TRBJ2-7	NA	CATSRETSGGAYEQYF	TGTGCCACCAGCAGAGAAACTAGCGGGGGGGCATACGAGCAGTACTTC
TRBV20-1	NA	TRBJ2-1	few	CSARAEGGGRYNEQFF	TGCAGTGCTAGAGCGGAAGGGGGGGGGAGGTACAATGAGCAGTTCTTC
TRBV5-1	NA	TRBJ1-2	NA	CAGSQTQNYGYTF	TGCGCCGGCAGCCAGACACAGAACTATGGCTACACCTTC
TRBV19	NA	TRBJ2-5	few	CASSIGRLQETQYF	TGTGCCAGTAGTATCGGCAGGCTCCAAGAGACCCAGTACTTC
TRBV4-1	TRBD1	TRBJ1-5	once	CASSLFRGRNSNQPQHF	TGCGCCAGCAGCCTTTTCAGGGGGAGAAATAGCAATCAGCCCCAGCATTTT
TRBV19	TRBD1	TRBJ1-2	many	CASRQGSNYGYTF	TGTGCCAGCCGACAGGGTAGCAATTATGGCTACACCTTC
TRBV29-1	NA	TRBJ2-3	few	CSVGGGGGTDTQYF	TGCAGCGTTGGTGGGGGTGGGGGCACAGATACGCAGTATTTT
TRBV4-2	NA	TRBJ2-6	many	CASSQPGASVSGANVLTF	TGTGCCAGCAGCCAACCCGGGGCTAGCGTATCTGGGGCCAACGTCCTGACTTTC
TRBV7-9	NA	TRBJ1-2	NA	CASSLMGREDYGYTF	TGTGCCAGCAGCTTAATGGGTCGGGAGGACTATGGCTACACCTTC
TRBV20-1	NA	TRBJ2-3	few	CSANGGGTDTQYF	TGCAGTGCCAATGGCGGAGGCACAGATACGCAGTATTTT
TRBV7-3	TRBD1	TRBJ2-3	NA	CASSLSGGQVFTDTQYF	TGTGCCAGCAGCTTATCTGGGGGACAGGTGTTTACAGATACGCAGTATTTT
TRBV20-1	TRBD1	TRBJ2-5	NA	CSAGQGHVGEKTQYF	TGCAGTGCCGGACAGGGCCATGTAGGGGAAAAGACCCAGTACTTC
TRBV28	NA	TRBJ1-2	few	CASSVPRSGGYGYTF	TGTGCCAGCAGTGTTCCACGGTCAGGAGGCTATGGCTACACCTTC
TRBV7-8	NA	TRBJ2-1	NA	CASSLAVVFGEQFF	TGTGCCAGCAGCTTAGCGGTGGTCTTTGGTGAGCAGTTCTTC
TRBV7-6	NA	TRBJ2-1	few	CASSLEPGNEQFF	TGTGCCAGCAGCTTAGAACCGGGGAATGAGCAGTTCTTC
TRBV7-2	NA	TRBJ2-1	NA	CASSPQFF	TGTGCCAGCAGCCCGCAGTTCTTC
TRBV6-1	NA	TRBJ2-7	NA	CASSEVRGLEPYEQYF	TGTGCCAGCAGTGAAGTCAGGGGCCTTGAGCCCTACGAGCAGTACTTC
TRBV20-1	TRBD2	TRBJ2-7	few	CSARKVAGSYEQYF	TGCAGTGCTAGAAAGGTAGCGGGGAGCTACGAGCAGTACTTC
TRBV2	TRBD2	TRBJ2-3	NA	CASSGERGFTDTQYF	TGTGCCAGCAGTGGAGAGCGGGGATTCACAGATACGCAGTATTTT
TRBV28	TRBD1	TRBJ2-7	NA	CASSQQGEVDYEQYF	TGTGCCAGCAGTCAACAGGGGGAGGTGGACTACGAGCAGTACTTC
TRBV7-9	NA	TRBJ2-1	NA	CASSFADGAYNEQFF	TGTGCCAGCAGCTTCGCAGACGGCGCTTACAATGAGCAGTTCTTC